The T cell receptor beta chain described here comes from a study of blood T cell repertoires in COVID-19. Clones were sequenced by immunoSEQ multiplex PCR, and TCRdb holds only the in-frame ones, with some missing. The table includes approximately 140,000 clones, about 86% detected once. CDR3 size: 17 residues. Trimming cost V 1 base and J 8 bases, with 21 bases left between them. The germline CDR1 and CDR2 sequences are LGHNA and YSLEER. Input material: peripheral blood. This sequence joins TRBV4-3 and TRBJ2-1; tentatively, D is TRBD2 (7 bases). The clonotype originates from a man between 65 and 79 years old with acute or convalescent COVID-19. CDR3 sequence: CASSQGAFLAEGDEQFF. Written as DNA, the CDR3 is TGCGCCAGCAGCCAAGGAGCTTTTCTAGCGGAGGGGGATGAGCAGTTCTTC.